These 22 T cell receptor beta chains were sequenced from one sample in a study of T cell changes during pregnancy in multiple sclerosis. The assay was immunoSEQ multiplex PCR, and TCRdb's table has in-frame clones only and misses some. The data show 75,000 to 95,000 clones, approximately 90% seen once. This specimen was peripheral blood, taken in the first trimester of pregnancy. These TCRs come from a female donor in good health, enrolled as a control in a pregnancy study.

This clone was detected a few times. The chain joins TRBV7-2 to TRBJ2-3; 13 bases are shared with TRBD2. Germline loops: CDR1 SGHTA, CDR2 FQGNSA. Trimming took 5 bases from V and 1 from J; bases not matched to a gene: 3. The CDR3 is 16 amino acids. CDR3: CASSQGLAGGTDTQYF. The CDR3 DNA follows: TGTGCCAGCAGCCAAGGACTAGCGGGGGGCACAGATACGCAGTATTTT.

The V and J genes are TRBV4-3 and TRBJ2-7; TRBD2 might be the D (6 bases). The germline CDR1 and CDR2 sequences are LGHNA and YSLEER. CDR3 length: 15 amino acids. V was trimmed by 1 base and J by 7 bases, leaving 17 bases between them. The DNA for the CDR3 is TGCGCCAGCAGCCAAGGGGACTGGCTGTTCGGTGAGCAGTACTTC. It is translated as CASSQGDWLFGEQYF.

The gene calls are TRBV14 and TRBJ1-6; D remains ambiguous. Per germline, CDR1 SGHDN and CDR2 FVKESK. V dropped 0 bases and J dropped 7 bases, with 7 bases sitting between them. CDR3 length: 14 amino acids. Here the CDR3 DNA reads TGTGCCAGCAGCCAAGAGTTGAGAAATTCACCCCTCCACTTT. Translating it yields CASSQELRNSPLHF.

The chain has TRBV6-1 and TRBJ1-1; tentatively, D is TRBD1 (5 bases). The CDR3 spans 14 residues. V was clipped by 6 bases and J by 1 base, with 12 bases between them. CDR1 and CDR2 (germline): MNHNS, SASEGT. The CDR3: CASSLYTGNTEAFF. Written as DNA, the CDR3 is TGTGCCAGCAGCCTATATACAGGGAACACTGAAGCTTTCTTT.

The CDR3 nucleotides read TGTGCCAGCAGCAGGGACATCTATGGCTACACCTTC. It specifies CASSRDIYGYTF. This chain joins TRBV14 and TRBJ1-2; TRBD1 is a possible D gene (6 bases). Germline-derived CDR1 and CDR2 are SGHDN and FVKESK. The CDR3 extends over 12 amino acids. The V end lost 5 bases, the J end lost 4 bases, and 8 bases lay between the germline ends.

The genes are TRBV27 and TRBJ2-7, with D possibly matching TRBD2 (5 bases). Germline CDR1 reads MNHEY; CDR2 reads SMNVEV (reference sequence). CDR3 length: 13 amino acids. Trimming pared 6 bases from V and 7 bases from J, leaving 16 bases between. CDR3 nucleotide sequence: TGTGCCAGCAGCAAAACCGAGGGCTTAGAGCAGTACTTC. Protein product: CASSKTEGLEQYF.

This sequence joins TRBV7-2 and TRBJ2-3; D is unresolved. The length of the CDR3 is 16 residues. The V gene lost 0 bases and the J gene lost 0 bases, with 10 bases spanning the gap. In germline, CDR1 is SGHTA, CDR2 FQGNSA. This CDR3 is CASSLAALTSTDTQYF. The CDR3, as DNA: TGTGCCAGCAGCTTAGCGGCACTGACTAGCACAGATACGCAGTATTTT.

The DNA of the CDR3 is TGTGCCAGCAGTTCCTCTAGGACTAGCGGGCCCGAAGAGACCCAGTACTTC. Translating gives CASSSSRTSGPEETQYF. This chain joins TRBV27 and TRBJ2-5; 11 bases align to TRBD2. The CDR3 sequence is 17 residues long. Trimming at V came to 4 bases and at J to 3 bases, leaving 10 bases not matched to a gene. Germline V lookup: CDR1 MNHEY, CDR2 SMNVEV (reference sequence).

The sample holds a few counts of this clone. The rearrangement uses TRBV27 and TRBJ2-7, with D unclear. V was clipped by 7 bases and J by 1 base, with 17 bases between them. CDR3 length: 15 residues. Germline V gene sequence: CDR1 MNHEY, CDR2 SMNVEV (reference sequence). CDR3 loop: CASTLSGALSYEQYF. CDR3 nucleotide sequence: TGTGCCAGCACCCTTTCAGGCGCCCTTTCCTACGAGCAGTACTTC.

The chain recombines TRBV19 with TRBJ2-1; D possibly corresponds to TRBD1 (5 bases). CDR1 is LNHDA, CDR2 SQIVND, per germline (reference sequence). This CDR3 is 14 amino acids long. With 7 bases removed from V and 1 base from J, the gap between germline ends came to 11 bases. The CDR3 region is CASNSKGSYNEQFF. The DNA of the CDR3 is TGTGCCAGTAATTCCAAGGGGTCCTACAATGAGCAGTTCTTC.

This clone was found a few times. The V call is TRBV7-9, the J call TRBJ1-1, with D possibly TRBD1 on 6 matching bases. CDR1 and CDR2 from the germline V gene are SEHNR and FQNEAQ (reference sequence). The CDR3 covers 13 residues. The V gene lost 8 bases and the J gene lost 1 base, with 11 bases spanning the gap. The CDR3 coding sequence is TGTGCCAGCGGGCAGGGGTGGAACACTGAAGCTTTCTTT. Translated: CASGQGWNTEAFF.

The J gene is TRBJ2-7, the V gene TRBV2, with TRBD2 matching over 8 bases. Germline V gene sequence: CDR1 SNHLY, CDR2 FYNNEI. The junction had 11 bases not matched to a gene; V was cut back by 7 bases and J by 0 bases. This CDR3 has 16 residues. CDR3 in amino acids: CASTPFLAGGSYEQYF. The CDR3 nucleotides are TGTGCCAGCACCCCCTTTTTGGCGGGGGGCTCCTACGAGCAGTACTTC. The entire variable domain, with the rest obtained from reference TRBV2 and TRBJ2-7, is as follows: EPEVTQTPSHQVTQMGQEVILRCVPISNHLYFYWYRQILGQKVEFLVSFYNNEISEKSEIFDDQFSVERPDGSNFTLKIRSTKLEDSAMYFCASTPFLAGGSYEQYFGPGTRLTVT.

The CDR3 nucleotides read TGTGCCAGCTCACCACCTAGCGGGGGGTTCCAAGAGACCCAGTACTTC. Translating gives CASSPPSGGFQETQYF. The J gene is TRBJ2-5, the V gene TRBV18, with TRBD2 identical over 10 bases. The CDR3 runs 16 residues. Germline CDR1 is KGHSH and CDR2 is LQKENI. With V trimmed by 0 bases and J by 1 base, 2 bases remained unmatched.

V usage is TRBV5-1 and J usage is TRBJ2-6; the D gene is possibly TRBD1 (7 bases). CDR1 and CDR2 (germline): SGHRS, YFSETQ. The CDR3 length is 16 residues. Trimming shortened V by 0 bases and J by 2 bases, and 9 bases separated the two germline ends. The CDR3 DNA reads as TGCGCCAGCAGCTTGGTCAGGGGGGCTGGGGCCAACGTCCTGACTTTC. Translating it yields CASSLVRGAGANVLTF.

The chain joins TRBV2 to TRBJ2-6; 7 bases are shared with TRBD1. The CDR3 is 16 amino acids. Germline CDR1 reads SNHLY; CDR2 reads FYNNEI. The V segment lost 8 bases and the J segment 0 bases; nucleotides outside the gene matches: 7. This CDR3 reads CASFRDSNSGANVLTF. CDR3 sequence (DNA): TGTGCCAGCTTTAGGGACAGCAACTCTGGGGCCAACGTCCTGACTTTC. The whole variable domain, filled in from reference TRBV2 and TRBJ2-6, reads EPEVTQTPSHQVTQMGQEVILRCVPISNHLYFYWYRQILGQKVEFLVSFYNNEISEKSEIFDDQFSVERPDGSNFTLKIRSTKLEDSAMYFCASFRDSNSGANVLTFGAGSRLTVL.

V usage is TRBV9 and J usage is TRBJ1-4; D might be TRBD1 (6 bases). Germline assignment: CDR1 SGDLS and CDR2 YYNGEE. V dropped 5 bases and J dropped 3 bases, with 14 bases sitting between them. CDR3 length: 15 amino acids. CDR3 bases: TGTGCCAGCAGTCCCTCGGGGGGGCCTAATGAAAAACTGTTTTTT. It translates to CASSPSGGPNEKLFF.

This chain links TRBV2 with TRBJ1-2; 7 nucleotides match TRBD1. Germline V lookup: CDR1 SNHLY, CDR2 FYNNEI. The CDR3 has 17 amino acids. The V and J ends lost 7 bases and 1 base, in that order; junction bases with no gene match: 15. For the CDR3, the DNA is TGTGCCAGCACCGAGAGGCAGGGGGGAACGTATAACTATGGCTACACCTTC. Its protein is CASTERQGGTYNYGYTF.

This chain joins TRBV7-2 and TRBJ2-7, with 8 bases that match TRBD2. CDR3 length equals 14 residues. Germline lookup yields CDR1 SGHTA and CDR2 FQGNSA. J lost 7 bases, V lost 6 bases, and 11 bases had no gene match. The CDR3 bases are TGTGCCAGCAGATCCCGGGAGGGTCAAGGGGAGCAGTACTTC. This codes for CASRSREGQGEQYF.

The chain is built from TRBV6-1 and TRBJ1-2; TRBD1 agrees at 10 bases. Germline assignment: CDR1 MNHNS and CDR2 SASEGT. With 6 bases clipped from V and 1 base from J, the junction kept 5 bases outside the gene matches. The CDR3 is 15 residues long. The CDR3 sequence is CASRTGTGVNYGYTF. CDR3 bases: TGTGCCAGCAGGACCGGGACAGGGGTTAACTATGGCTACACCTTC.

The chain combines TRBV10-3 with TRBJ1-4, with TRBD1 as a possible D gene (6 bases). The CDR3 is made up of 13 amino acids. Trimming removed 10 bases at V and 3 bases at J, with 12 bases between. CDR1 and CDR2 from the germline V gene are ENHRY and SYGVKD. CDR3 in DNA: TGTGCCACCCGGGACACCGCTAATGAAAAACTGTTTTTT. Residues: CATRDTANEKLFF.

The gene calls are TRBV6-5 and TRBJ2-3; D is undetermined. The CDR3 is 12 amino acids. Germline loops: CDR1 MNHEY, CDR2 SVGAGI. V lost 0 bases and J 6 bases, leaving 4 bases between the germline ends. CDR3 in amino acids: CASSYSRDTQYF. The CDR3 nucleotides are TGTGCCAGCAGTTACTCCAGGGATACGCAGTATTTT.

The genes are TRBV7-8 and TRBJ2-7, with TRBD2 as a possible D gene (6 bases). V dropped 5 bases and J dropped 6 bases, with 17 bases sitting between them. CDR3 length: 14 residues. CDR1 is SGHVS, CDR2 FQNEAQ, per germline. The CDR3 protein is CASSISEGRSEQYF. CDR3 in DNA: TGTGCCAGCAGCATCTCGGAGGGGCGTAGCGAGCAGTACTTC.